The rows below give T cell receptor beta chains drawn from one sample of a study of blood T cells in healthy people across ages. TCRdb called the 5' RACE reads again in MiXCR, with one record for every CDR3 protein. Altogether roughly 800,000 distinct CDR3 sequences are present, more than 20% being singletons, with the ten largest covering 9% to 9.5%. In addition, the sample was reused for a study of T cells of mothers and their children.

Sequenced input: blood. The receptors come from a boy aged 10-17 years in good health. Both conserved end residues are part of each CDR3.

j_gene | v_gene | CDR3aa
TRBJ1-4 | TRBV2 | CASSETGAPNEKLFF
. | TRBV29-1 | CSVVTGQVMGYEQYF
TRBJ1-2 | TRBV12-3/TRBV12-4 | CASSPGGSGNYGYTF
TRBJ1-4 | TRBV3-1 | CASSQGFEKLFF
TRBJ2-3 | TRBV4-3 | CASSQDWDTQYF
TRBJ2-1 | TRBV7-9 | CASSSRDFPNNEQFF
TRBJ2-1 | TRBV20-1 | CSALAGESYNEQFF
TRBJ1-4 | TRBV7-2 | CASSLRLGGIEKLFF
TRBJ1-4 | TRBV29-1 | CSVHSGTGDEKLFF
TRBJ2-2 | TRBV10-3 | CAISPSGSGTGELFF
. | TRBV5-1 | CASSLNPRGETQYF
TRBJ1-2 | TRBV20-1 | CSARGPPNYGYTF
TRBJ2-1 | TRBV27 | CASSLSSGLARIFNEQFF
TRBJ2-3 | TRBV6-1 | CASRLVRWTDTQYF
TRBJ1-5 | TRBV5-6 | CASTSQGTGQPQHF
. | TRBV20-1 | CSAIRSVTGYHEQYF
TRBJ2-5 | TRBV7-6 | CASSPGTFFQETQYF
TRBJ2-7 | TRBV6-1 | CAIRQGAYEQYF
TRBJ1-1 | TRBV7-6 | CASSAGGHTEAFF
TRBJ2-4 | TRBV7-8 | CASSLGGGAENIQYF
TRBJ1-6 | TRBV28 | CASSFSDRGNSPLHF
TRBJ1-5 | TRBV24-1 | CATSGPGQGQPQHF
TRBJ2-7 | TRBV3-1 | CASSQDGTAPYEQYF
TRBJ2-5 | TRBV7-9 | CASSSRVQETQYF
TRBJ2-7 | TRBV6-5 | CASRASGTYEQYF
TRBJ2-2 | TRBV29-1 | CSVIRETGELFF
TRBJ1-1 | TRBV12-3/TRBV12-4 | CASSRTQVNTEAFF
TRBJ2-2 | TRBV29-1 | CSARGLANTGELFF
TRBJ1-1 | TRBV6-2/TRBV6-3 | CASSYRAGKNTEAFF
TRBJ2-3 | TRBV29-1 | CSVEGTGMDTDTQYF
TRBJ2-1 | TRBV10-3 | CAISVVWASGSDWGEQFF
TRBJ1-1 | TRBV14 | CASSQGVRYLNTEAFF
TRBJ2-4 | TRBV20-1 | CSARDPSGGSKNIQYF
TRBJ2-7 | TRBV28 | CASSSLKSPIPYEQYF
TRBJ2-7 | TRBV6-6 | CASHVGDSYEQYF
TRBJ2-4 | TRBV19 | CASSIPGGPKNIQYF
TRBJ2-1 | TRBV27 | CASSLGGGGAYNEQFF
TRBJ2-5 | TRBV6-8 | CAGQWVPVVF
. | TRBV20-1 | CSARDVTGAYEQYF
TRBJ2-1 | TRBV7-8 | CASSYSGSPYNEQFF